This T cell receptor (beta chain) comes out of a study of CD8+CD57+ T cells in acquired aplastic anemia. Comment on this clonotype: One end of the junction fails to match germline, which may point to a read error.

The length of the CDR3 is 13 residues. Germline V lookup: CDR1 MNHEY, CDR2 SVGAGI. The use of genomic DNA as template underpinned the TCR beta VDJ and CDR3 profiling. TCRdb reprocessed the reads with MiXCR, giving one entry per CDR3 protein. This table holds hundreds of thousands of distinct CDR3 sequences, around 72% found once. Source material: sorted CD4+, CD8+, or CD8+CD57+ T cells (not recorded which) from PBMCs. The TCR sequence derives from a human donor in good health, serving as a control. The rearrangement links TRBV6-5 to TRBJ2-7; D is possibly TRBD1 or TRBD2 (6 bases each). The CDR3 protein is CASSGGDGVKGGF. The CDR3 DNA follows: TGTGCCAGCAGTGGAGGGGACGGGGTTAAGGGGGGCTTC.